The 29 T cell receptor beta chains reported below all come from one sample, sequenced in a study of cytomegalovirus exposure and HLA in healthy donors. The PCR made use of 60 Vbeta and 13 Jbeta primers. Using immunoSEQ multiplex PCR, the repertoire was profiled, and TCRdb retains in-frame clones only, with some absent. This sample has 65,000 to 100,000 clones, with about four fifths found just once. The sample taken for sequencing was PBMCs. The receptors were sampled from a woman in her 40s in good health and CMV-seropositive.

The chain couples TRBV30 to TRBJ1-1; D ambiguous. From germline, CDR1 is GTSNPN and CDR2 SVGIG (reference sequence). This CDR3 has 12 residues. V shed 3 bases and J shed 5 bases, with 10 bases lying between them. The CDR3 here is CAWREGGTEAFF. The CDR3 coding sequence is TGTGCCTGGAGAGAGGGAGGAACTGAAGCTTTCTTT. The whole variable domain, remainder taken from reference TRBV30 and TRBJ1-1, is SQTIHQWPATLVQPVGSPLSLECTVEGTSNPNLYWYRQAAGRGLQLLFYSVGIGQISSEVPQNLSASRPQDRQFILSSKKLLLSDSGFYLCAWREGGTEAFFGQGTRLTVV.

V gene TRBV5-1 combines with J gene TRBJ2-7, with a tentative D call TRBD2 (6 bases). The CDR3 runs 14 residues. Germline values: CDR1 SGHRS, CDR2 YFSETQ. V lost 4 bases, J lost 0 bases, and 11 bases lay in between. The CDR3 DNA follows: TGCGCCAGCAGCCAGGACGGGAGCTCCTACGAGCAGTACTTC. Encoded protein: CASSQDGSSYEQYF.

The chain employs TRBV27 and TRBJ2-1; 7 bases align to TRBD2. Germline V lookup: CDR1 MNHEY, CDR2 SMNVEV (reference sequence). The CDR3 runs to 16 residues. V was pared by 1 base and J by 0 bases, with 3 bases of the junction left unmatched. CDR3 sequence reads: CASSLFAGDSYNEQFF. The DNA of the CDR3 is TGTGCCAGCAGTTTATTTGCGGGAGACTCCTACAATGAGCAGTTCTTC.

The chain couples TRBV28 to TRBJ1-5; TRBD1 aligns across 9 bases. The CDR3 is 14 amino acids. Germline CDR1 is MDHEN and CDR2 is SYDVKM. J was trimmed by 4 bases and V by 10 bases; bases with no gene match: 8. In nucleotides, the CDR3 is TGTGCCACATGGAAAGACAGGGGGAATCAGCCCCAGCATTTT. Its protein is CATWKDRGNQPQHF.

This chain connects TRBV15 to TRBJ2-4, with D possibly being TRBD1 (6 bases). V lost 0 bases and J 0 bases, leaving 12 bases between the germline ends. The CDR3 consists of 17 residues. From germline, CDR1 is LNHNV and CDR2 YYDKDF (reference sequence). The CDR3 DNA reads TGTGCCACCAGCAGAGAAGGGGGAAATCTAGCCAAAAACATTCAGTACTTC. This sequence encodes CATSREGGNLAKNIQYF. Full variable domain (remainder filled in from reference TRBV15 and TRBJ2-4): DAMVIQNPRYQVTQFGKPVTLSCSQTLNHNVMYWYQQKSSQAPKLLFHYYDKDFNNEADTPDNFQSRRPNTSFCFLDIRSPGLGDTAMYLCATSREGGNLAKNIQYFGAGTRLSVL.

CDR3 sequence: CASSLVNPAGSYEQYF. In nucleotides, the CDR3 is TGTGCCAGCAGCTTAGTAAATCCGGCGGGGAGCTACGAGCAGTACTTC. This chain uses TRBV7-9 with TRBJ2-7, with D tentatively TRBD2 (6 bases). CDR3 length: 16 residues. V was pared by 1 base and J by 3 bases, with 16 bases between. Germline CDR1 is SEHNR and CDR2 is FQNEAQ (reference sequence).

This clone was found once. The chain combines TRBV28 with TRBJ1-2; 7 bases are shared with TRBD1. The CDR3 loop spans 13 amino acids. With 3 bases clipped from V and 8 bases from J, the junction kept 6 bases outside the gene matches. The germline V gene has CDR1 MDHEN and CDR2 SYDVKM. CDR3 nucleotides: TGTGCCAGCAGTTTGGACAGGCGGTCCGGCTACACCTTC. It codes for CASSLDRRSGYTF.

The chain employs TRBV19 and TRBJ1-2, with TRBD1 matching over 9 bases. The CDR3 is 15 amino acids. V lost 3 bases, J lost 7 bases, and 9 bases stayed unmatched. Germline V gene lookup returns CDR1 LNHDA and CDR2 SQIVND (reference sequence). The CDR3 is CASSMGQGSRIGYTF. CDR3 bases: TGTGCCAGTAGTATGGGACAGGGCTCCCGTATTGGCTACACCTTC. Filled out from reference TRBV19 and TRBJ1-2, the complete variable domain reads DGGITQSPKYLFRKEGQNVTLSCEQNLNHDAMYWYRQDPGQGLRLIYYSQIVNDFQKGDIAEGYSVSREKKESFPLTVTSAQKNPTAFYLCASSMGQGSRIGYTFGSGTRLTVV.

V usage is TRBV7-2 and J usage is TRBJ1-4; 7 bases line up with TRBD1. The CDR3 loop spans 15 amino acids. V lost 5 bases and J lost 5; bases outside the gene matches: 8. Germline loops: CDR1 SGHTA, CDR2 FQGNSA. The CDR3 here is CASSPRDSTNEKLFF. As DNA, the CDR3 is TGTGCCAGCAGCCCCAGGGACAGTACGAATGAAAAACTGTTTTTT.

The chain links TRBV19 to TRBJ2-3; 9 nucleotides agree with TRBD2. There are 16 residues in the CDR3. V dropped 6 bases and J dropped 6; count of bases not matched to a gene: 13. From germline, CDR1 is LNHDA and CDR2 SQIVND (reference sequence). The CDR3 loop reads CASSPGSSGRTDTQYF. CDR3 nucleotide sequence: TGTGCCAGTAGCCCAGGATCGAGCGGGAGGACGGATACGCAGTATTTT.

V is TRBV5-1 and J is TRBJ2-7, with D possibly matching TRBD1 (5 bases). The CDR3 loop spans 14 amino acids. Trimming removed 4 bases from V and 2 bases from J, with 13 bases in between. The germline V gene encodes CDR1 SGHRS and CDR2 YFSETQ. This CDR3 reads CASSPRGQAYEQYF. The CDR3 nucleotides are TGCGCCAGCAGCCCCCGCGGACAAGCCTACGAGCAGTACTTC.

This clone was seen a few times. The chain couples TRBV28 to TRBJ2-3, with 7 bases that match TRBD2. Germline CDR1 reads MDHEN; CDR2 reads SYDVKM. The J segment lost 1 base and the V segment lost 10 bases, leaving 8 bases of the junction unmatched. This CDR3 comprises 14 residues. CDR3 sequence: CATGGSRGTDTQYF. The DNA of the CDR3 is TGTGCCACCGGGGGGAGTAGGGGCACAGATACGCAGTATTTT. Based on the CDR3 plus reference TRBV28 and TRBJ2-3, the full variable domain is DVKVTQSSRYLVKRTGEKVFLECVQDMDHENMFWYRQDPGLGLRLIYFSYDVKMKEKGDIPEGYSVSREKKERFSLILESASTNQTSMYLCATGGSRGTDTQYFGPGTRLTVL.

The CDR3 loop reads CASSARQGSLSGANVLTF. CDR3 nucleotide sequence: TGTGCCAGCAGCGCTCGACAGGGGTCTCTCTCTGGGGCCAACGTCCTGACTTTC. The chain links TRBV7-9 to TRBJ2-6; 8 bases fit TRBD1. Germline CDR1 and CDR2: SEHNR and FQNEAQ (reference sequence). Trimming removed 5 bases from V and 0 bases from J; junction bases left unmatched: 9. The CDR3 is 18 amino acids.

The chain has TRBV9 and TRBJ2-7; D perhaps matches TRBD1 (6 bases). This CDR3 has 14 residues. The germline V gene encodes CDR1 SGDLS and CDR2 YYNGEE. V was cut by 4 bases and J by 3 bases, with 14 bases left in between. The CDR3 DNA reads as TGTGCCAGCAGCCCCCAGGGGTCGGGCTACGAGCAGTACTTC. Protein product: CASSPQGSGYEQYF.

The rearrangement joins TRBV7-2 to TRBJ2-3; 10 nucleotides match TRBD1. With 5 bases clipped from V and 4 bases from J, the junction kept 6 bases outside the gene matches. This CDR3 has 15 residues. From germline, CDR1 is SGHTA and CDR2 FQGNSA. CDR3 bases: TGTGCCAGCAGCCTAACCGGGACAGGGGCAGATACGCAGTATTTT. Translating it yields CASSLTGTGADTQYF.

The count of this clone is one. The chain couples TRBV27 to TRBJ2-7; D unclear. In germline, CDR1 is MNHEY, CDR2 SMNVEV (reference sequence). Trimming took 3 bases from V and 7 from J, leaving 19 bases between them. The CDR3 consists of 15 residues. The CDR3 DNA follows: TGTGCCAGCAGTTTTGTCCAGGCTTTCCCATTGGAGCAGTACTTC. Amino acid sequence: CASSFVQAFPLEQYF.

The chain links TRBV9 to TRBJ2-1; D not certain. The CDR3 has 14 amino acids. In germline, CDR1 is SGDLS, CDR2 YYNGEE. V was trimmed by 0 bases and J by 4 bases, leaving 8 bases between them. CDR3 protein: CASSVALVYNEQFF. CDR3 sequence (DNA): TGTGCCAGCAGCGTAGCACTGGTTTACAATGAGCAGTTCTTC.

The chain carries TRBV15 and TRBJ2-7; maybe TRBD1 (5 bases). Germline CDR1 reads LNHNV; CDR2 reads YYDKDF (reference sequence). This CDR3 spans 12 amino acids. Deletions cut 1 base from V and 6 bases from J, with 7 bases between. The CDR3 protein is CATSRGRVEQYF. The CDR3 nucleotides are TGTGCCACCAGCAGAGGCAGGGTCGAGCAGTACTTC.

The chain uses TRBV15 and TRBJ2-2; 7 bases are a match to TRBD1. The CDR3 totals 15 residues. Germline assignment: CDR1 LNHNV and CDR2 YYDKDF (reference sequence). After removal of 7 bases from V and 3 bases from J, the junction contained 8 bases not matched to a gene. CDR3 in amino acids: CATTLRDSYTGELFF. Here the CDR3 DNA reads TGTGCCACCACGCTACGGGACAGTTACACCGGGGAGCTGTTTTTT. Variable domain in full (rest from reference TRBV15 and TRBJ2-2): DAMVIQNPRYQVTQFGKPVTLSCSQTLNHNVMYWYQQKSSQAPKLLFHYYDKDFNNEADTPDNFQSRRPNTSFCFLDIRSPGLGDTAMYLCATTLRDSYTGELFFGEGSRLTVL.

This clone was picked up one time. V and J are TRBV7-3 and TRBJ2-5, with 7 bases matching TRBD1. V gave up 3 bases and J gave up 3 bases; unmatched junction bases: 1. Germline CDR1 reads SGHTA; CDR2 reads FQGTGA. The CDR3 is made up of 13 amino acids. In DNA, the CDR3 is TGTGCCAGCAGCTTGGGACAGAAAGAGACCCAGTACTTC. Its protein product is CASSLGQKETQYF.

The chain employs TRBV28 and TRBJ2-7; weak D call: TRBD2 (6 bases). Trimming left V 8 bases short and J 3 bases short, with 20 bases between. Germline CDR1 and CDR2: MDHEN and SYDVKM. The CDR3 has 15 residues. DNA for the CDR3: TGTGCCAGCCCCATGGGATCGGGAGAGCTCTACGAGCAGTACTTC. This codes for CASPMGSGELYEQYF.

A single count supports this clone. The V call is TRBV19, the J call TRBJ2-7; tentatively, D is TRBD1 (6 bases). Trimming shortened V by 3 bases and J by 1 base, and 13 bases separated the two germline ends. This CDR3 has 15 residues. The germline V gene has CDR1 LNHDA and CDR2 SQIVND (reference sequence). CDR3 residues: CASSIRQGPSYEQYF. The DNA for the CDR3 is TGTGCCAGTAGTATCCGGCAGGGGCCATCCTACGAGCAGTACTTC. The whole variable domain, filled in from reference TRBV19 and TRBJ2-7, reads DGGITQSPKYLFRKEGQNVTLSCEQNLNHDAMYWYRQDPGQGLRLIYYSQIVNDFQKGDIAEGYSVSREKKESFPLTVTSAQKNPTAFYLCASSIRQGPSYEQYFGPGTRLTVT.

The chain joins TRBV14 to TRBJ2-7, with 7 bases matching TRBD2. V lost 4 bases, J lost 1 base, and 10 bases stayed unmatched. Germline assignment: CDR1 SGHDN and CDR2 FVKESK. The CDR3 has 16 amino acids. CDR3 sequence reads: CASSLVGGRASYEQYF. The CDR3 DNA reads as TGTGCCAGCAGCCTTGTAGGAGGGAGGGCATCCTACGAGCAGTACTTC. Drawing the rest from reference TRBV14 and TRBJ2-7, the complete variable domain is EAGVTQFPSHSVIEKGQTVTLRCDPISGHDNLYWYRRVMGKEIKFLLHFVKESKQDESGMPNNRFLAERTGGTYSTLKVQPAELEDSGVYFCASSLVGGRASYEQYFGPGTRLTVT.

V is TRBV2 and J is TRBJ1-2, with TRBD1 identical over 9 bases. The germline V gene encodes CDR1 SNHLY and CDR2 FYNNEI. The V segment lost 6 bases and the J segment 5 bases; nucleotides outside the gene matches: 10. The CDR3 runs 15 residues. Here the CDR3 reads CASSPGTGKSYGYTF. CDR3 bases: TGTGCCAGCAGCCCAGGGACAGGGAAATCGTATGGCTACACCTTC.

This clone has just one count. The rearrangement joins TRBV29-1 to TRBJ2-1, with 8 bases lining up with TRBD1. The CDR3 runs to 14 residues. CDR1 and CDR2 (germline): SQVTM, ANQGSEA. Trimming took 2 bases from V and 10 from J; bases not matched to a gene: 10. The CDR3 DNA sequence: TGCAGCGTTGAATTCCGGGACAGGCGGCCAGAGCAGTTCTTC. Residues: CSVEFRDRRPEQFF.

The gene calls are TRBV20-1 and TRBJ2-1; D is uncertain. Germline V CDR1 and CDR2: DFQATT, SNEGSKA (reference sequence). This CDR3 is built from 11 residues. Trimming cost V 0 bases and J 13 bases, with 10 bases left between them. The CDR3 loop reads CSARESLKQFF. As DNA, the CDR3 is TGCAGTGCTAGAGAAAGCCTAAAACAGTTCTTC.

The CDR3 loop is CASSLGTGVGGQYF. In DNA form, the CDR3 reads TGTGCCAGCAGCTTAGGGACAGGGGTCGGGGGGCAGTACTTC. The chain recombines TRBV7-9 with TRBJ2-7, with 9 nucleotides matching TRBD1. With V trimmed by 1 base and J by 9 bases, 7 bases remained unmatched. CDR1 is SEHNR, CDR2 FQNEAQ, per germline (reference sequence). This CDR3 spans 14 amino acids.

This chain uses TRBV7-9 with TRBJ1-2; 8 bases are a match to TRBD1. The germline gives CDR1 SEHNR, CDR2 FQNEAQ (reference sequence). V was pared by 1 base and J by 7 bases, with 2 bases of the junction left unmatched. This CDR3 contains 13 residues. In DNA, the CDR3 is TGTGCCAGCAGCTTAGGGACAGGGTTTGGCTACACCTTC. Its protein product is CASSLGTGFGYTF. Full variable domain (missing parts from reference TRBV7-9 and TRBJ1-2): DTGVSQNPRHKITKRGQNVTFRCDPISEHNRLYWYRQTLGQGPEFLTYFQNEAQLEKSRLLSDRFSAERPKGSFSTLEIQRTEQGDSAMYLCASSLGTGFGYTFGSGTRLTVV.

The V gene is TRBV11-2, the J gene TRBJ1-3; 7 nucleotides match TRBD1. The CDR3 covers 13 residues. Germline trimming cut 8 bases from V and 4 bases from J; bases unmatched to any gene: 5. CDR1 is SGHAT, CDR2 FQNNGV, per germline. The CDR3 DNA reads TGTGCCAGCGCTCAGGGGGTGGGAAACACCATATATTTT. As protein: CASAQGVGNTIYF.